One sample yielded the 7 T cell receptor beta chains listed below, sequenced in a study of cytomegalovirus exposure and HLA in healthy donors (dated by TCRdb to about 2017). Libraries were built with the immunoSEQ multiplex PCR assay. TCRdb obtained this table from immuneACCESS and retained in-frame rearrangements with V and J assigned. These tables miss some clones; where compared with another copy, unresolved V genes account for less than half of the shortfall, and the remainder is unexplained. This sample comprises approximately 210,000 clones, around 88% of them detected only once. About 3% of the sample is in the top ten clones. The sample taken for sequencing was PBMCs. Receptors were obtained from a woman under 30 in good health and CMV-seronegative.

The CDR3 here is CASSQDGQRAFF. In DNA form, the CDR3 reads TGCGCCAGCAGCCAAGACGGACAGAGAGCTTTCTTT. The gene calls are TRBV4-3 and TRBJ1-1, with D possibly TRBD1 on 6 matching bases. With 0 bases removed from V and 10 bases from J, the gap between germline ends came to 9 bases. Per the germline V gene, CDR1 is LGHNA and CDR2 is YSLEER. The CDR3 has 12 residues.

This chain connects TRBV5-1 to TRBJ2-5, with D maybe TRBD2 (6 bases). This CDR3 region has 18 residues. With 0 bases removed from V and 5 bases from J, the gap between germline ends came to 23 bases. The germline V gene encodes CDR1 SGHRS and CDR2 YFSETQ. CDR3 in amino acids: CASSLGTPRSGWRETQYF. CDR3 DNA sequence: TGCGCCAGCAGCTTGGGGACCCCTAGGAGCGGGTGGAGGGAGACCCAGTACTTC.

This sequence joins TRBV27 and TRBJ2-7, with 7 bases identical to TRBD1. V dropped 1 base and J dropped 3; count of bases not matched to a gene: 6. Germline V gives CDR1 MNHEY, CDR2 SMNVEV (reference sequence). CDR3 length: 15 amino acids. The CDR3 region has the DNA TGTGCCAGCAGTTTATTAGGGACAGCCCACTACGAGCAGTACTTC. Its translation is CASSLLGTAHYEQYF.

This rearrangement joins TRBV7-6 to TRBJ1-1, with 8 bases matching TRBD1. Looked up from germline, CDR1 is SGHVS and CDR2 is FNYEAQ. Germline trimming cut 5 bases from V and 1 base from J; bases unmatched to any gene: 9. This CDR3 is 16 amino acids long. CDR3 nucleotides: TGTGCCAGCAGCGCCAGAACAGGGACAGGGAACACTGAAGCTTTCTTT. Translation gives CASSARTGTGNTEAFF.

DNA for the CDR3: TGTGCCTGGAGTATTGGAGGGTACGAGCAGTACTTC. Translated: CAWSIGGYEQYF. The chain couples TRBV30 to TRBJ2-7, with D maybe TRBD2 (6 bases). This CDR3 contains 12 residues. V lost 2 bases, J lost 4 bases, and 9 bases lay in between. Germline CDR1 reads GTSNPN; CDR2 reads SVGIG (reference sequence).

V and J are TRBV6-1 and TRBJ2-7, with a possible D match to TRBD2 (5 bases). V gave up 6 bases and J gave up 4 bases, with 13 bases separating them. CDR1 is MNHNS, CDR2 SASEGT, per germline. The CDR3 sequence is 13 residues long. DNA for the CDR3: TGTGCCAGCAGGGCGGGCACAAAATACGAGCAGTACTTC. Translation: CASRAGTKYEQYF.

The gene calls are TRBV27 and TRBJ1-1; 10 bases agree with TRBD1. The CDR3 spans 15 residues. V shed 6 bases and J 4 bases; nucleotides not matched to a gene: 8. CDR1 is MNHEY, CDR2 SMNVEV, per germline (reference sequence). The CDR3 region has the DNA TGTGCCAGCAGATCGGGACAGGGGTCTCGCACTGAAGCTTTCTTT. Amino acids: CASRSGQGSRTEAFF.